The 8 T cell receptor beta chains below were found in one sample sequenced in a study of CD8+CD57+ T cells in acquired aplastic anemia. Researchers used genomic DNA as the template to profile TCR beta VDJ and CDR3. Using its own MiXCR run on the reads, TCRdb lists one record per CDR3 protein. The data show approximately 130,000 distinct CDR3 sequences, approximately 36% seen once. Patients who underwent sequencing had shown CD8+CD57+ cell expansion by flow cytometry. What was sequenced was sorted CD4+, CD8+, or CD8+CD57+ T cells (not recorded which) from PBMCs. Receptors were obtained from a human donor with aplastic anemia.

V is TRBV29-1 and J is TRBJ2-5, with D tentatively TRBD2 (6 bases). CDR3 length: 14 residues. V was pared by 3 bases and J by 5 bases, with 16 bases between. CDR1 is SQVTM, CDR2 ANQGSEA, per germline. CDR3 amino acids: CSVEAGLAKETQYF. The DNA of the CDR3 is TGCAGCGTTGAGGCAGGGCTAGCGAAGGAGACCCAGTACTTC.

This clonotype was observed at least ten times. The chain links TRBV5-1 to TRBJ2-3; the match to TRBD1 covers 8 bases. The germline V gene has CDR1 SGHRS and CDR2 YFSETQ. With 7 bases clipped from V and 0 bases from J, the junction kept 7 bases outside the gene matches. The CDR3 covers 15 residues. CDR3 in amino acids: CASGSGGASTDTQYF. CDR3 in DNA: TGCGCCAGCGGCTCAGGGGGCGCGAGCACAGATACGCAGTATTTT.

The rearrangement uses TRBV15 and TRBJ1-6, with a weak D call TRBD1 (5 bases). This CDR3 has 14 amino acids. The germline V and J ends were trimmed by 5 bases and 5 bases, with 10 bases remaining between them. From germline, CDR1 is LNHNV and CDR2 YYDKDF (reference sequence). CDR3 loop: CATSSEGNNSPLHF. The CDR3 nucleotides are TGTGCCACCAGCTCCGAGGGGAATAATTCACCCCTCCACTTT.

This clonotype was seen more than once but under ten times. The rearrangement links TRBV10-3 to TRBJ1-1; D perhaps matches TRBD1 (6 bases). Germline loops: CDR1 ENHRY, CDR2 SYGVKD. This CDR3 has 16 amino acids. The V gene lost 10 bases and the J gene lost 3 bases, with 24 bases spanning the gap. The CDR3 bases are TGTGCCACCAGGAGGGGGGGAATCAGGGGAGACACTGAAGCTTTCTTT. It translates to CATRRGGIRGDTEAFF.

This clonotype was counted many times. Written as DNA, the CDR3 is TGTGCCAGCAGCTCGGACGGTGCATATGGCTACACCTTC. Translated: CASSSDGAYGYTF. The V gene is TRBV5-4, the J gene TRBJ1-2; D remains unclear. V dropped 3 bases and J dropped 5 bases, with 11 bases sitting between them. Per the germline V gene, CDR1 is SGHNT and CDR2 is YYREEE (reference sequence). The CDR3 consists of 13 residues.

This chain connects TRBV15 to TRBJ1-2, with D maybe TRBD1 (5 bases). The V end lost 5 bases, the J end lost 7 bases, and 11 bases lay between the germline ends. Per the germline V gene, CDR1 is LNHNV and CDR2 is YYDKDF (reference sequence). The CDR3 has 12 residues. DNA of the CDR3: TGTGCCACCAGCCAGGGCTCCTTTGGCTACACCTTC. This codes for CATSQGSFGYTF.

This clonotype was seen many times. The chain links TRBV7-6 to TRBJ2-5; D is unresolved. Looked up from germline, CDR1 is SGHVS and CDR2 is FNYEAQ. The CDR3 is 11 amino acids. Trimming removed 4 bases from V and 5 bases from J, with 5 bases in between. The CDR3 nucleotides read TGTGCCAGCAGCTCCCCGGAGACCCAGTACTTC. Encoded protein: CASSSPETQYF.

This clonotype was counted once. Written as DNA, the CDR3 is TGTGCCATCAATCGGGACAGGTCCTACGAGCAGTACTTC. Translated, it gives CAINRDRSYEQYF. The rearrangement links TRBV10-3 to TRBJ2-7; 8 nucleotides match TRBD1. Germline values: CDR1 ENHRY, CDR2 SYGVKD. This CDR3 has 13 residues. Trimming cost V 7 bases and J 1 base; bases outside gene matches: 3.